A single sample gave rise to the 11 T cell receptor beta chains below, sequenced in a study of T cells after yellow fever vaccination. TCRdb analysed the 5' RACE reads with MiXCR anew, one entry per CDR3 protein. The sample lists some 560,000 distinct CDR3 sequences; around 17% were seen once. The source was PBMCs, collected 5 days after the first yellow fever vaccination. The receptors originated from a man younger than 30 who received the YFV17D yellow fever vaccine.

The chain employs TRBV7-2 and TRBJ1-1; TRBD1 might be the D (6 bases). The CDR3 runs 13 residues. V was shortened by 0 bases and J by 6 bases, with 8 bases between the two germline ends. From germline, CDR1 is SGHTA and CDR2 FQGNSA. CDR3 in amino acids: CASSLAGGPEAFF. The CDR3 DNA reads TGTGCCAGCAGCTTAGCAGGGGGACCTGAAGCTTTCTTT.

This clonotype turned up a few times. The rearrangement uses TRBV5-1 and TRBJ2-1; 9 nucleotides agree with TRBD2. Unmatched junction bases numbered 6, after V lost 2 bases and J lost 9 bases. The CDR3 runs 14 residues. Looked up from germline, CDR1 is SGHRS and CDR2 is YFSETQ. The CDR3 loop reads CASSLGTSRAEQFF. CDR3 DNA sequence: TGCGCCAGCAGCTTAGGGACTAGCAGGGCTGAGCAGTTCTTC. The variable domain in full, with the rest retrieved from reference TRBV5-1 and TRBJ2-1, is KAGVTQTPRYLIKTRGQQVTLSCSPISGHRSVSWYQQTPGQGLQFLFEYFSETQRNKGNFPGRFSGRQFSNSRSEMNVSTLELGDSALYLCASSLGTSRAEQFFGPGTRLTVL.

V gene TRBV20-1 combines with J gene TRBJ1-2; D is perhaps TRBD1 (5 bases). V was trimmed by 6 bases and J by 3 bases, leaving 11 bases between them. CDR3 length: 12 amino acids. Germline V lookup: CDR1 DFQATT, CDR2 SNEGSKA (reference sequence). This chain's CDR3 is CSADRGDYGYTF. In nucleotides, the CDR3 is TGCAGTGCCGATCGGGGGGACTATGGCTACACCTTC.

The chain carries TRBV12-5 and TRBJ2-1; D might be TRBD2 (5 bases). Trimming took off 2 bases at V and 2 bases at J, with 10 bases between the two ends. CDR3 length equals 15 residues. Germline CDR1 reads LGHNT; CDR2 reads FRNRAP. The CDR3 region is CASGLWRTPYNEQFF. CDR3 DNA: TGTGCTAGTGGTTTGTGGAGGACGCCCTACAATGAGCAGTTCTTC.

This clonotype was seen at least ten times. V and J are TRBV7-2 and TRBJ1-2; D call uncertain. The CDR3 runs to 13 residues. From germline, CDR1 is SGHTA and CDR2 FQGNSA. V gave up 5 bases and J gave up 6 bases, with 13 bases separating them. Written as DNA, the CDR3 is TGTGCCAGCAGCCCTACCCCCCAGGATGGCTACACCTTC. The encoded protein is CASSPTPQDGYTF.

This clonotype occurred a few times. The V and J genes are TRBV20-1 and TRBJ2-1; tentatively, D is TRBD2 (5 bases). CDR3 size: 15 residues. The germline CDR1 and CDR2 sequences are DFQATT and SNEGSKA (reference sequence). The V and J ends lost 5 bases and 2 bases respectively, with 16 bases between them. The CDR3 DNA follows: TGCAGTGCTCGACCCTCTCACGGGGCCTACAATGAGCAGTTCTTC. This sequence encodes CSARPSHGAYNEQFF.

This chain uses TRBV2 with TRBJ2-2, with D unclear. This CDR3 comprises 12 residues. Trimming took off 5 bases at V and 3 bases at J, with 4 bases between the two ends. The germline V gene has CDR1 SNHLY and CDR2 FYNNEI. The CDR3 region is CASSTHTGELFF. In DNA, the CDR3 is TGTGCCAGCAGTACCCACACCGGGGAGCTGTTTTTT. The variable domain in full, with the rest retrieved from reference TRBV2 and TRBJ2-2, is EPEVTQTPSHQVTQMGQEVILRCVPISNHLYFYWYRQILGQKVEFLVSFYNNEISEKSEIFDDQFSVERPDGSNFTLKIRSTKLEDSAMYFCASSTHTGELFFGEGSRLTVL.

The CDR3 here is CASSQETALHFSGNTIYF. The CDR3 DNA follows: TGCGCCAGCAGCCAAGAGACAGCGCTCCATTTCTCTGGAAACACCATATATTTT. The rearrangement links TRBV4-3 to TRBJ1-3; tentative D call: TRBD1 (5 bases). V was trimmed by 0 bases and J by 0 bases, leaving 15 bases between them. The CDR3 runs to 18 residues. Germline CDR1 is LGHNA and CDR2 is YSLEER.

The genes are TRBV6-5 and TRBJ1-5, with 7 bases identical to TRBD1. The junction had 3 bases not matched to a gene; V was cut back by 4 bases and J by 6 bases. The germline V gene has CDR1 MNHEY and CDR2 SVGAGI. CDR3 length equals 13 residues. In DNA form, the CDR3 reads TGTGCCAGCAGTTCCCGGGACAGTCAGCCCCAGCATTTT. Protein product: CASSSRDSQPQHF.

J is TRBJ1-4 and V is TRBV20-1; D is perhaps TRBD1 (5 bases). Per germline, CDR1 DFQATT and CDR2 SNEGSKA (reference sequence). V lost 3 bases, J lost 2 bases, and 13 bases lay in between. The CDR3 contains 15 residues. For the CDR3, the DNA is TGCAGTGCTAGTCGGTCAGCAGGGACTAATGAAAAACTGTTTTTT. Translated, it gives CSASRSAGTNEKLFF.

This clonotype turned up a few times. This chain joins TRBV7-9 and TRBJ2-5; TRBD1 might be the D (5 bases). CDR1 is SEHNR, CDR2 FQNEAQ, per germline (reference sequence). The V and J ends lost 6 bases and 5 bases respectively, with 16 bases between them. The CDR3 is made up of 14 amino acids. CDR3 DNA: TGTGCCAGCAGGCGACCAGGGTCCCCCGAGACCCAGTACTTC. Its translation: CASRRPGSPETQYF.